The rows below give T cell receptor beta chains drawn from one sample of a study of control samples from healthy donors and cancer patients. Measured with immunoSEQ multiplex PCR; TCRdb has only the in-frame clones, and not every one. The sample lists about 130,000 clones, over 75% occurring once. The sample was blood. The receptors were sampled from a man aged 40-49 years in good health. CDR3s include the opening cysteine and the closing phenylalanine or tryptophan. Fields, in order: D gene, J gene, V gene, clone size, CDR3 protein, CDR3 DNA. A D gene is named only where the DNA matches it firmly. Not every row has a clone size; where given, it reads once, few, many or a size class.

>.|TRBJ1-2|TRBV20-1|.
CSASSGAGYGYTF
TGCAGTGCTAGTTCCGGGGCGGGCTATGGCTACACCTTC
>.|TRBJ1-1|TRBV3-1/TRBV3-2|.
CASSPSWALNTEAFF
TGTGCCAGCAGCCCCTCTTGGGCCCTAAACACTGAAGCTTTCTTT
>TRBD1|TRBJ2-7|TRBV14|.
CASSQWTGASYEQYF
TGTGCCAGCAGCCAATGGACAGGAGCGTCCTACGAGCAGTACTTC
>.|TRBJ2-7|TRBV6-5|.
CASSYSGAYEQYF
TGTGCCAGCAGTTACTCGGGCGCCTACGAGCAGTACTTC
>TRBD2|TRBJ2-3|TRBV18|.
CASSPPSGGTDTQYF
TGTGCCAGCTCACCACCTAGCGGGGGCACAGATACGCAGTATTTT
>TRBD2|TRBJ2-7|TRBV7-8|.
CASSPRLAGLVHEQYF
TGTGCCAGCAGCCCCCGACTAGCGGGGTTAGTCCACGAGCAGTACTTC
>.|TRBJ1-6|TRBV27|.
CASSFTGPNSPLHF
TGTGCCAGCAGTTTTACAGGGCCAAATTCACCCCTCCACTTT
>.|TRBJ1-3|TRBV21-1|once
CASSAKQGAGNTIYF
TGTGCCAGCAGCGCAAAACAGGGGGCTGGAAACACCATATATTTT
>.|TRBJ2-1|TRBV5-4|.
CASSPPGIQGRNEQFF
TGTGCCAGCAGCCCTCCCGGAATACAGGGAAGAAATGAGCAGTTCTTC
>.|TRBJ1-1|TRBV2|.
CASSEVWGKAFF
TGTGCCAGCAGTGAAGTTTGGGGGAAAGCTTTCTTT
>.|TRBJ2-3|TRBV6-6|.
CASLRTDTQYF
TGTGCCAGCCTCCGCACAGATACGCAGTATTTT
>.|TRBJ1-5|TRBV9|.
CASSVVLGQPQHF
TGTGCCAGCAGCGTAGTATTGGGACAGCCCCAGCATTTT
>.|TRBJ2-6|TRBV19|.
CASSIFGGVLTF
TGTGCCAGTAGTATTTTTGGGGGTGTCCTGACTTTC
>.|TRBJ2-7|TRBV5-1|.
CASSLTGYNEQYF
TGCGCCAGCAGCTTGACAGGGTACAACGAGCAGTACTTC
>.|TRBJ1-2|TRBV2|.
CASRRDGDIVLGYTF
TGTGCCAGCAGGAGGGACGGGGATATCGTTCTGGGGTACACCTTC
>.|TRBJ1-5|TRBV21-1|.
CASSPGTEYSNQPQHF
TGTGCCAGCAGCCCTGGGACCGAGTATAGCAATCAGCCCCAGCATTTT
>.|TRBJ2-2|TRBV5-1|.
CASSPTISGELFF
TGCGCCAGCAGTCCTACAATTTCCGGGGAGCTGTTTTTT
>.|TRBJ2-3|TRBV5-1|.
CASSLGNAASTDTQYF
TGCGCCAGCAGCTTGGGAAACGCTGCTAGCACAGATACGCAGTATTTT
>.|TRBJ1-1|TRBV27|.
CASSPTGRRWNTEAFF
TGTGCCAGCAGCCCGACGGGACGTAGGTGGAACACTGAAGCTTTCTTT
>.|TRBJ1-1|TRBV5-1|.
CASSLDREALNTEAFF
TGCGCCAGCAGCTTGGACAGGGAAGCCCTGAACACTGAAGCTTTCTTT
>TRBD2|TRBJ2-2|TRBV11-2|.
CASSPLAGGPTGELFF
TGTGCCAGCAGCCCCTTAGCGGGGGGGCCGACCGGGGAGCTGTTTTTT
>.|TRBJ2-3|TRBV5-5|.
CASGHLDRTDTQYF
TGTGCCAGCGGCCATCTAGACCGCACAGATACGCAGTATTTT
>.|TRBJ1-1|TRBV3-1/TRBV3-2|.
CASSQEEGEAFF
TGTGCCAGCAGCCAAGAAGAGGGTGAAGCTTTCTTT
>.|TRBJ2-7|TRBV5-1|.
CASSLGTANEQYF
TGCGCCAGCAGCTTGGGGACAGCGAATGAGCAGTACTTC
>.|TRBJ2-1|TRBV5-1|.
CASSLEGGYSHNEQFF
TGCGCCAGCAGCTTGGAGGGGGGTTATTCGCACAATGAGCAGTTCTTC
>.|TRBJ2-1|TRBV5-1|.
CASSVGTSNPGDEQFF
TGCGCCAGCAGCGTTGGGACTTCCAATCCCGGTGATGAGCAGTTCTTC
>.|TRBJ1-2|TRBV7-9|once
CASSFLGNYGYTF
TGTGCCAGCAGCTTCCTAGGAAACTATGGCTACACCTTC
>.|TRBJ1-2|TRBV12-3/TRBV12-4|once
CASSLVGEGYTF
TGTGCCAGCAGTTTAGTAGGGGAAGGCTACACCTTC
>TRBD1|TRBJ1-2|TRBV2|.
CASSYRGRGEGYTF
TGTGCCAGCAGTTACAGGGGGCGGGGAGAAGGCTACACCTTC
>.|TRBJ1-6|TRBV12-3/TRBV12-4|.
CASSLSTSALHF
TGTGCCAGCAGCCTATCGACATCGGCCCTCCACTTT
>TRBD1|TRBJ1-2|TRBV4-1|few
CASSQARDRASYGYTF
TGCGCCAGCAGCCAAGCCCGGGACAGGGCTTCCTATGGCTACACCTTC
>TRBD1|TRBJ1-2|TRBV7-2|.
CASSLNRGYGYTF
TGTGCCAGCAGCTTAAACAGGGGCTATGGCTACACCTTC
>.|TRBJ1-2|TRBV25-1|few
CASSDGRYGYTF
TGTGCCAGCAGTGATGGGAGGTATGGCTACACCTTC
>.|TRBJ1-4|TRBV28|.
CASSHGQINEKLFF
TGTGCCAGCAGTCACGGACAGATTAATGAAAAACTGTTTTTT
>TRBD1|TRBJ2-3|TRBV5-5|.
CASSMGDRGWADTQYF
TGTGCCAGCAGCATGGGGGACAGGGGGTGGGCAGATACGCAGTATTTT
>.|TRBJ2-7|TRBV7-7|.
CASSLGGPSYEQYF
TGTGCTAGCAGCTTAGGGGGGCCATCCTACGAGCAGTACTTC
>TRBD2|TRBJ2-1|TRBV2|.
CASSGLAGGNEQFF
TGTGCCAGCAGTGGACTAGCGGGGGGAAATGAGCAGTTCTTC
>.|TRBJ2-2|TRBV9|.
CASSVGRGGVDTGELFF
TGTGCCAGCAGCGTGGGCAGGGGGGGCGTAGACACCGGGGAGCTGTTTTTT
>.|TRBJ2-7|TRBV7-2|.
CASSLDPYGTYEQYF
TGTGCCAGCAGCTTGGACCCCTACGGGACCTACGAGCAGTACTTC
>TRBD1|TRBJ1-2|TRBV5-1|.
CASSLTGGGDGYTF
TGCGCCAGCAGCTTGACAGGGGGAGGCGATGGCTACACCTTC
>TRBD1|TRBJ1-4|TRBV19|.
CASSTPGQGNEKLFF
TGTGCCAGTAGTACACCGGGACAGGGTAATGAAAAACTGTTTTTT
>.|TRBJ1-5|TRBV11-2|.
CASSGLDHQPQHF
TGTGCCAGCAGCGGACTAGATCATCAGCCCCAGCATTTT
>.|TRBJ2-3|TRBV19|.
CASSIDAWTSTDTQYF
TGTGCCAGTAGTATAGATGCTTGGACTAGCACAGATACGCAGTATTTT
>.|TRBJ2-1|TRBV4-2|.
CASSQTMGGEGEQFF
TGTGCCAGCAGCCAAACCATGGGGGGCGAGGGTGAGCAGTTCTTC
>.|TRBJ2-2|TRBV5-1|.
CASSFRDTGELFF
TGCGCCAGCAGCTTCAGGGACACCGGGGAGCTGTTTTTT
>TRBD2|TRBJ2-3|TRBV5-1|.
CASSRTSAGTPDTQYF
TGCGCCAGCAGCAGAACTAGCGCGGGAACACCAGATACGCAGTATTTT